This T cell receptor (beta chain) comes out of a study of blood T cell repertoires in COVID-19. The repertoire was sequenced with immunoSEQ multiplex PCR; TCRdb's copy has only in-frame clones and lacks some. The sample contains some 190,000 clones, approximately 90% of which appear only once. The CDR3 spans 15 residues. Germline V CDR1 and CDR2: GTSNPN, SVGIG (reference sequence). V was pared by 2 bases and J by 2 bases, with 16 bases between. This clonotype was obtained from a man under 40 with acute or convalescent COVID-19. The V and J genes are TRBV30 and TRBJ2-7, with D perhaps matching TRBD1 (6 bases). Sequenced material: peripheral blood. CDR3 sequence reads: CAWSQTHRAPYEQYF. The DNA of the CDR3 is TGTGCCTGGAGTCAAACACACAGGGCCCCCTACGAGCAGTACTTC.